The present T cell receptor (beta chain) was sequenced within a study of blood T cell repertoires in COVID-19. Whole-study context: There were acute and convalescent COVID-19 samples, and they came from the United States, Italy and Spain.

Source study methods: Amplification of reference gene primers was used by the study to estimate nucleated cell counts. Measured with immunoSEQ multiplex PCR; TCRdb has only the in-frame clones, and not every one. Clone size and the V and J calls come from that table; the DNA yielded D and trimming. This sample carries tens of thousands of clones, 80% to 90% of them seen once, and the ten largest clones take 1.5% to 2%. Germline V gives CDR1 SGHAT, CDR2 FQNNGV. Trimming took off 5 bases at V and 1 base at J, with 15 bases between the two ends. The CDR3 loop spans 16 amino acids. The sequencing input was peripheral blood. The TCR originated in a man aged 55 to 70 with acute or convalescent COVID-19. J is TRBJ2-4 and V is TRBV11-2; D gene unclear. The CDR3 coding sequence is TGTGCCAGCAGCGCCTGGCCCGATACGGCCAAAAACATTCAGTACTTC. This gives the protein CASSAWPDTAKNIQYF.